One sample yielded the 21 T cell receptor beta chains listed below, sequenced in a study of human T cells and chemical hapten exposure. Time point defined: patch test 1, 2 weeks after DPC sensitization. Treatment defined: therapeutic diphenylcyclopropenone sensitization with weekly scalp DPC. TCRdb re-called the RACE reads through MiXCR, storing one row per CDR3 protein. The profile shows 300,000 to 450,000 distinct CDR3 sequences, more than 4.5% of them singletons. Specimen: whole blood, collected in connection with sensitization to the hapten diphenylcyclopropenone (DPC). Receptors originate from a woman aged 45-65 years with alopecia areata. Some clones in this sample may be carry-over from other donors' samples.

This chain connects TRBV29-1 to TRBJ1-1, with D possibly matching TRBD1 (6 bases). The CDR3 loop spans 13 amino acids. Per germline, CDR1 SQVTM and CDR2 ANQGSEA. V was pared by 4 bases and J by 1 base, with 10 bases between. The DNA for the CDR3 is TGCAGCGTTGTTGTGGGGGCGAACACTGAAGCTTTCTTT. Amino acid sequence: CSVVVGANTEAFF.

In its sample, this clonotype was seen many times. This chain uses TRBV7-9 with TRBJ2-5; 7 nucleotides match TRBD1. The trim removed 5 bases at V and 5 bases at J, leaving 8 bases unmatched. The length of the CDR3 is 14 residues. CDR1 and CDR2 (germline): SEHNR, FQNEAQ (reference sequence). CDR3 in DNA: TGTGCCAGCAGCCTAGGGGGCACAGAGGAGACCCAGTACTTC. Translation: CASSLGGTEETQYF.

This clonotype was picked up a small number of times. The chain combines TRBV5-1 with TRBJ1-1; possible D gene TRBD1, 6 bases. CDR3 size: 13 residues. From germline, CDR1 is SGHRS and CDR2 YFSETQ. The V end lost 0 bases, the J end lost 10 bases, and 13 bases lay between the germline ends. The chain's CDR3 is CASSLDRVEGAFF. DNA for the CDR3: TGCGCCAGCAGCTTGGACAGGGTCGAAGGAGCTTTCTTT.

This clonotype was recorded many times. This chain joins TRBV12-3 or TRBV12-4 and TRBJ2-6; possible D gene TRBD1, 5 bases. V lost 3 bases and J 0 bases, leaving 15 bases between the germline ends. This CDR3 is 18 amino acids long. The CDR3 region is CASSFPTDEFSGANVLTF. CDR3 DNA: TGTGCCAGCAGTTTTCCGACAGACGAATTCTCTGGGGCCAACGTCCTGACTTTC.

Ten or more counts support this clonotype. The chain couples TRBV6-2 or TRBV6-3 to TRBJ2-7; D uncertain. This CDR3 has 11 residues. Trimming removed 7 bases at V and 2 bases at J, with 6 bases between. From germline, CDR1 is MNHEY and CDR2 SVGEGT. The CDR3 nucleotides are TGTGCCAGCACCTTCGCCTACGAGCAGTACTTC. This encodes CASTFAYEQYF.

The sample holds a few counts of this clonotype. The chain is built from TRBV20-1 and TRBJ2-1; 7 bases line up with TRBD2. This CDR3 has 13 amino acids. The V gene's germline CDR1 is DFQATT and CDR2 SNEGSKA (reference sequence). V was clipped by 5 bases and J by 8 bases; unmatched bases: 9. The DNA of the CDR3 is TGCAGTGCTTGGAGCGGGGTCCCTGATGAGCAGTTCTTC. Protein: CSAWSGVPDEQFF.

This clonotype occurred many times. This chain links TRBV4-1 with TRBJ2-3, with TRBD2 matching over 14 bases. J was trimmed by 6 bases and V by 3 bases; bases with no gene match: 8. The CDR3 loop spans 17 amino acids. The germline V gene has CDR1 MGHRA and CDR2 YSYEKL. CDR3 sequence (DNA): TGCGCCAGCAGCCAGACGGGACTAGCGGGAGAGCGTGATACGCAGTATTTT. Translated, it gives CASSQTGLAGERDTQYF.

This clonotype came up a few times. The chain joins TRBV20-1 to TRBJ1-1; no clear D. With 0 bases removed from V and 3 bases from J, the gap between germline ends came to 11 bases. The CDR3 runs 14 residues. Looked up from germline, CDR1 is DFQATT and CDR2 is SNEGSKA (reference sequence). CDR3 sequence (DNA): TGCAGTGCTAGAGAGGTCGGACGACACACTGAAGCTTTCTTT. Translating it yields CSAREVGRHTEAFF.

In this sample, this clonotype turned up a few times. The V and J genes are TRBV7-2 and TRBJ2-1, with 7 bases lining up with TRBD2. The CDR3 is 16 amino acids. V was clipped by 5 bases and J by 3 bases; unmatched bases: 10. From germline, CDR1 is SGHTA and CDR2 FQGNSA. CDR3 sequence reads: CASSPPRLADYNEQFF. The CDR3, as DNA: TGTGCCAGCAGCCCACCCCGGCTAGCGGACTACAATGAGCAGTTCTTC.

This clonotype has just a few counts. The chain recombines TRBV12-3 or TRBV12-4 with TRBJ2-6; D perhaps matches TRBD1 (6 bases). The V gene lost 2 bases and the J gene lost 4 bases, with 12 bases spanning the gap. The CDR3 is 16 residues long. The CDR3 is CASSLRGTLGANVLTF. CDR3 sequence (DNA): TGTGCCAGCAGTTTAAGGGGGACCCTCGGGGCCAACGTCCTGACTTTC.

This clonotype occurred a few times. This sequence joins TRBV28 and TRBJ1-1; the D is unclear. CDR1 MDHEN and CDR2 SYDVKM come from the germline V gene. The V end lost 4 bases, the J end lost 7 bases, and 10 bases lay between the germline ends. The CDR3 contains 12 residues. The CDR3 DNA reads as TGTGCCAGCAGTTCCTCCTTGGTTGAAGCTTTCTTT. Residues: CASSSSLVEAFF.

Ten or more counts support this clonotype. The J gene is TRBJ2-5, the V gene TRBV7-2; D not resolved. The V gene's germline CDR1 is SGHTA and CDR2 FQGNSA. The V end lost 5 bases, the J end lost 4 bases, and 14 bases lay between the germline ends. CDR3 size: 14 residues. The CDR3 protein is CASSVRVQAETQYF. Written as DNA, the CDR3 is TGTGCCAGCAGCGTCCGGGTCCAGGCAGAGACCCAGTACTTC.

Turning to this clonotype: The junction departs from the called germline gene at one end, perhaps through a read error. The rearrangement uses TRBV29-1 and TRBJ2-1; D assignment may be TRBD1 or TRBD2 (5 bases each). The germline gives CDR1 SQVTM, CDR2 ANQGSEA. The CDR3 consists of 11 residues. The CDR3 region has the DNA TGCAGCGCCGATGAGAGGGGTGAGCAGTTATTC. This codes for CSADERGEQLF.

This clonotype was recorded at least ten times. The V call is TRBV9, the J call TRBJ2-1, with D possibly TRBD2 on 6 matching bases. CDR1 is SGDLS and CDR2 is YYNGEE in the germline V gene. The ends were cut back, 4 bases at V and 0 bases at J, with 20 bases in the middle. This CDR3 has 18 residues. CDR3 in DNA: TGTGCCAGCAGCCCCCAGGGCCTAGCGTTAAGCTCCTACAATGAGCAGTTCTTC. Translated, it gives CASSPQGLALSSYNEQFF.

This clonotype showed up many times. The chain links TRBV20-1 to TRBJ1-2, with D maybe TRBD1 (5 bases). CDR3 size: 13 residues. Per the germline V gene, CDR1 is DFQATT and CDR2 is SNEGSKA (reference sequence). The V and J ends lost 6 bases and 2 bases respectively, with 13 bases between them. The CDR3: CSALDRDNYGYTF. CDR3 coding DNA: TGCAGTGCCCTTGACCGGGACAACTATGGCTACACCTTC.

The genes are TRBV12-3 or TRBV12-4 and TRBJ1-5; D might be TRBD1 (6 bases). This CDR3 comprises 15 residues. V lost 5 bases and J lost 7, with 18 bases in between. The CDR3 DNA reads TGTGCCAGCAGTCCCGGACAGACCGACGGCCAGCCCCAGCATTTT. Amino acid sequence: CASSPGQTDGQPQHF.

This clonotype was seen ten or more times. The chain carries TRBV19 and TRBJ1-6, with 8 bases aligning to TRBD1. J was trimmed by 7 bases and V by 4 bases; bases with no gene match: 3. Per the germline V gene, CDR1 is LNHDA and CDR2 is SQIVND (reference sequence). CDR3 length equals 14 residues. The CDR3 here is CASSRQGLNSPLHF. In DNA form, the CDR3 reads TGTGCCAGTAGTAGACAGGGGCTGAATTCACCCCTCCACTTT.

The V and J genes are TRBV6-6 and TRBJ2-3; D call uncertain. The CDR3 has 13 amino acids. The germline V gene has CDR1 MNHNY and CDR2 SVGAGI (reference sequence). V lost 7 bases to trimming and J lost 3 bases, with 11 bases between them. In nucleotides, the CDR3 is TGTGCCAGCATCGACCCTGGGACAGATACGCAGTATTTT. It codes for CASIDPGTDTQYF.

This clonotype was seen at least ten times. The chain has TRBV7-3 and TRBJ1-1, with D maybe TRBD1 (5 bases). The CDR3 is 16 residues long. Trimming shortened V by 5 bases and J by 3 bases, and 19 bases separated the two germline ends. Per germline, CDR1 SGHTA and CDR2 FQGTGA. CDR3 amino acids: CASSKRDTLGDTEAFF. The CDR3 nucleotides read TGTGCCAGCAGCAAAAGGGATACATTGGGGGACACTGAAGCTTTCTTT.

The table lists this clonotype with many counts. The chain carries TRBV27 and TRBJ1-5; no clear D. The V gene's germline CDR1 is MNHEY and CDR2 SMNVEV (reference sequence). This CDR3 region has 14 residues. The V end was cut by 2 bases, the J end by 3 bases, with 8 bases between. The chain's CDR3 is CASSLTQYNQPQHF. CDR3 sequence (DNA): TGTGCCAGCAGTTTAACACAGTACAATCAGCCCCAGCATTTT.

This clonotype was detected many times. V usage is TRBV15 and J usage is TRBJ2-3, with D uncertain. Trimming took 6 bases from V and 6 from J, leaving 16 bases between them. CDR1 is LNHNV, CDR2 YYDKDF, per germline (reference sequence). The CDR3 is 14 amino acids. The CDR3 DNA reads as TGTGCCACCAGTGCCATCGAGAACATGGATACGCAGTATTTT. Residues: CATSAIENMDTQYF.